This is a list of T cell receptor beta chains from one sample in a study of cytomegalovirus exposure and HLA in healthy donors. Sequencing was performed with immunoSEQ multiplex PCR; in TCRdb, only in-frame clones are kept and a portion is missing. This sample yields around 80,000 clones, of which roughly 95% are seen a single time; 1.3% belongs to the top ten. What was sequenced was PBMCs. Receptor source: a woman aged 18 to 35 in good health and CMV-seronegative. CDR3s include the opening cysteine and the closing phenylalanine or tryptophan. A D gene is named only where the DNA matches it firmly. Clone size, where shown, is once, few, many, or a class for clones that have expanded.

cdr3_length	d_call	v_call	clone_size	j_call	cdr3_aa	cdr3_nt
17	TRBD1	TRBV4-1	once	TRBJ1-1	CASSQFFIKTGWTEAFF	TGCGCCAGCAGCCAGTTTTTTATAAAGACAGGGTGGACTGAAGCTTTCTTT
15	TRBD1	TRBV9	.	TRBJ1-2	CASSTSGQGNYGYTF	TGTGCCAGCAGCACCTCGGGACAGGGGAACTATGGCTACACCTTC
14	.	TRBV7-9	.	TRBJ2-7	CASSLAQGRDEQYF	TGTGCCAGCAGCTTAGCACAGGGAAGGGACGAGCAGTACTTC
13	TRBD1	TRBV5-1	.	TRBJ1-1	CASSPQGDTEAFF	TGCGCCAGCAGCCCCCAGGGGGACACTGAAGCTTTCTTT
15	TRBD1	TRBV7-2	.	TRBJ1-3	CASINRGPPSDTIYF	TGTGCCAGCATCAACAGGGGTCCGCCAAGCGACACCATATATTTT
20	.	TRBV14	.	TRBJ2-7	CASSPRQGSSGKTSSYEQYF	TGTGCCAGCAGCCCCCGACAGGGTAGTAGCGGAAAGACTTCCTCCTACGAGCAGTACTTC
16	TRBD1	TRBV7-8	once	TRBJ2-7	CASSLVLGTGPYEQYF	TGTGCCAGCAGCTTAGTGCTGGGGACAGGTCCCTACGAGCAGTACTTC
14	.	TRBV7-9	.	TRBJ2-2	CASSLFPCGGELFF	TGTGCCAGCAGCTTATTCCCCTGCGGGGGGGAGCTGTTTTTT
15	TRBD2	TRBV28	once	TRBJ2-1	CASIPPAGGQVEQFF	TGTGCCAGCATCCCCCCAGCGGGAGGGCAGGTTGAGCAGTTCTTC
15	.	TRBV2	once	TRBJ1-5	CASSPVEVSNQPQHF	TGTGCCTCTTCCCCGGTTGAGGTTAGCAATCAGCCCCAGCATTTT
13	.	TRBV2	.	TRBJ2-7	CASRLTHSYEQYF	TGTGCCAGCAGATTGACTCACTCCTACGAGCAGTACTTC
14	.	TRBV18	.	TRBJ1-4	CASSSSAQGGELFF	TGTGCCAGCTCATCCTCTGCTCAGGGAGGGGAACTGTTTTTT
15	.	TRBV2	once	TRBJ1-1	CASSEVTMTRPEAFF	TGTGCCAGCAGTGAAGTAACGATGACTAGGCCTGAAGCTTTCTTT
14	TRBD1	TRBV28	.	TRBJ1-2	CASSGGQVNYGYTF	TGTGCCAGCAGTGGGGGACAGGTCAACTATGGCTACACCTTC
16	.	TRBV6-1	.	TRBJ2-1	CASSDGLPSSYNEQFF	TGTGCCAGCAGTGACGGACTGCCTAGCTCCTACAATGAGCAGTTCTTC
16	.	TRBV14	.	TRBJ2-5	CASSPYGGAHQETQYF	TGTGCCAGCAGCCCCTATGGGGGGGCCCACCAAGAGACCCAGTACTTC
11	.	TRBV5-8	.	TRBJ2-3	CASSLGTAQYF	TGTGCCAGCAGCTTGGGGACAGCGCAGTATTTT
15	.	TRBV19	.	TRBJ1-6	CASSGAGLTNSPLHF	TGTGCCAGTAGTGGGGCAGGGTTGACTAATTCACCCCTCCACTTT
14	.	TRBV29-1	.	TRBJ1-1	CSVSLGQTNTEAFF	TGCAGCGTGTCCCTCGGACAGACGAACACTGAAGCTTTCTTT
16	TRBD2	TRBV19	.	TRBJ2-3	CASSIPAGGPTDTQYF	TGTGCCAGTAGTATACCAGCGGGAGGCCCCACAGATACGCAGTATTTT
16	.	TRBV28	.	TRBJ2-7	CASSRPGTPGSYEQYF	TGTGCCAGCAGCCGACCCGGGACTCCGGGGTCTTACGAGCAGTACTTC
13	TRBD1	TRBV28	.	TRBJ1-2	CASSTGTGNGYTF	TGTGCCAGCAGTACCGGGACAGGGAACGGCTACACCTTC
14	.	TRBV6-6	.	TRBJ1-2	CASRRTGEGFGYTF	TGTGCCAGCAGACGGACGGGGGAAGGTTTTGGCTACACCTTC
17	.	TRBV27	.	TRBJ1-5	CASSIHYGSSSNQPQHF	TGTGCCAGCAGTATACATTACGGGAGCAGTAGCAATCAGCCCCAGCATTTT
14	TRBD1	TRBV6-5	.	TRBJ1-6	CASRQGQGNSPLHF	TGTGCCAGCAGACAAGGACAGGGAAATTCACCCCTCCACTTT
14	.	TRBV4-1	.	TRBJ1-2	CASSNFQQGRGYTF	TGCGCCAGCAGCAACTTCCAACAGGGTCGGGGCTACACCTTC
14	.	TRBV5-6	.	TRBJ2-3	CASSQPTSTDTQYF	TGTGCCAGCAGCCAACCGACTAGCACAGATACGCAGTATTTT
14	.	TRBV5-4	.	TRBJ2-7	CASRARDAAYEQYF	TGTGCCAGCAGAGCGCGGGACGCCGCCTACGAGCAGTACTTC
16	TRBD2	TRBV10-1	.	TRBJ2-2	CASSEAGRENTGELFF	TGCGCCAGCAGTGAAGCCGGGAGGGAGAACACCGGGGAGCTGTTTTTT
15	.	TRBV6-5	.	TRBJ1-5	CASSPRGQLNQPQHF	TGTGCCAGCAGCCCTAGAGGACAGTTAAATCAGCCCCAGCATTTT
12	TRBD1	TRBV29-1	.	TRBJ2-7	CSVVPTGIEQYF	TGCAGCGTTGTGCCGACAGGGATCGAGCAGTACTTC
12	.	TRBV6-1	.	TRBJ2-7	CASSENSYEQYF	TGTGCCAGCAGTGAAAACAGCTACGAGCAGTACTTC
14	TRBD1	TRBV2	.	TRBJ2-7	CASSDPGQFYEQYF	TGTGCCAGCAGTGACCCGGGACAGTTCTACGAGCAGTACTTC
17	.	TRBV14	.	TRBJ2-7	CASSPLGGSGDSYEQYF	TGTGCCAGCAGCCCCCTGGGCGGTAGCGGCGACTCCTACGAGCAGTACTTC
15	.	TRBV7-2	once	TRBJ1-1	CASSAAGTTSTEAFF	TGTGCCAGCAGTGCGGCCGGGACTACGAGCACTGAAGCTTTCTTT
15	TRBD2	TRBV7-2	.	TRBJ2-5	CASSLGGGPQETQYF	TGTGCCAGCAGCTTAGGGGGAGGGCCGCAAGAGACCCAGTACTTC
14	TRBD1	TRBV7-9	.	TRBJ1-6	CASSLRQGNSPLHF	TGTGCCAGCAGCTTGAGACAGGGAAATTCACCCCTCCACTTT
12	.	TRBV28	.	TRBJ2-5	CASRLGHKYPDF	TGTGCCAGCAGGTTGGGGCATAAGTACCCCGACTTC
15	TRBD2	TRBV6-6	.	TRBJ2-7	CASRGLAGLSYEQYF	TGTGCCAGCCGTGGGCTAGCGGGTCTCTCCTACGAGCAGTACTTC